Below are 26 T cell receptor beta chains sequenced from a single sample in a study of CD8+CD57+ T cells in acquired aplastic anemia. It was genomic DNA that served as the template for profiling TCR beta VDJ and CDR3. Each CDR3 protein is one row after TCRdb ran MiXCR on the reads. The table records some 200,000 distinct CDR3 sequences, around 60% of them present only once. The material sequenced was sorted CD4+, CD8+, or CD8+CD57+ T cells (not recorded which) from PBMCs. The receptors were sampled from a human donor in good health.

This chain joins TRBV2 and TRBJ1-2, with D hard to call. The V gene's germline CDR1 is SNHLY and CDR2 FYNNEI. The CDR3 is made up of 14 amino acids. V gave up 4 bases and J gave up 13 bases, with 22 bases separating them. CDR3 nucleotide sequence: TGTGCCAGCAGTGCCGCCGGGGTCCCGGGGTCAGGCACCTTC. This codes for CASSAAGVPGSGTF.

This clonotype was observed at least ten times. The V and J genes are TRBV4-1 and TRBJ2-5, with 10 nucleotides matching TRBD2. CDR1 and CDR2 (germline): MGHRA, YSYEKL. Germline trimming cut 5 bases from V and 4 bases from J; bases unmatched to any gene: 7. CDR3 size: 15 residues. DNA for the CDR3: TGCGCCAGCAGCTTTCATCTAGCGGGAGTAGAGACCCAGTACTTC. The encoded protein is CASSFHLAGVETQYF.

This chain links TRBV6-6 with TRBJ1-5, with unresolved D. From germline, CDR1 is MNHNY and CDR2 SVGAGI (reference sequence). Trimming cost V 0 bases and J 4 bases, with 4 bases left between them. The CDR3 has 13 residues. The CDR3 DNA reads as TGTGCCAGCAGTTACTCTGAGAATCAGCCCCAGCATTTT. It translates to CASSYSENQPQHF.

This chain joins TRBV7-8 and TRBJ1-5; D ambiguous. V was shortened by 4 bases and J by 10 bases, with 11 bases between the two germline ends. Germline V lookup: CDR1 SGHVS, CDR2 FQNEAQ. The CDR3 sequence is 12 residues long. CDR3 protein: CASSSGLTPQHF. In DNA, the CDR3 is TGTGCCAGCAGCTCCGGGCTTACTCCCCAGCATTTT.

In regard to this clonotype: A much larger clone is a single base away; this may be a read error. The chain joins TRBV7-3 to TRBJ2-1; D remains ambiguous. The CDR3 has 13 amino acids. The germline V gene encodes CDR1 SGHTA and CDR2 FQGTGA. CDR3 protein: CASSAVGLNERFF. The CDR3 nucleotides are TGTGCCAGCAGCGCAGTCGGCCTTAATGAGCGGTTCTTC.

The chain carries TRBV20-1 and TRBJ2-5; perhaps D is TRBD1 or TRBD2 (5 bases each). The germline CDR1 and CDR2 sequences are DFQATT and SNEGSKA (reference sequence). The CDR3 has 13 amino acids. The V gene lost 6 bases and the J gene lost 3 bases, with 14 bases spanning the gap. CDR3 loop: CSARSGREETQYF. CDR3 nucleotides: TGCAGTGCCCGGTCAGGGAGAGAAGAGACCCAGTACTTC.

Ten or more counts support this clonotype. The gene calls are TRBV6-4 and TRBJ2-7; 10 positions agree with TRBD2. Germline V gives CDR1 MRHNA, CDR2 SNTAGT. The CDR3 is made up of 17 amino acids. V shed 2 bases, J shed 4 bases, and the junction held 11 bases outside the gene matches. The CDR3 sequence is CASSDGLASGRTYEQYF. DNA of the CDR3: TGTGCCAGCAGTGACGGTTTGGCTAGCGGGAGAACATACGAGCAGTACTTC.

Concerning this clonotype: The junction does not match germline at one end; this may be a read error. This chain uses TRBV6-4 with TRBJ2-5; TRBD1 matches at 7 bases. This CDR3 is built from 11 residues. From germline, CDR1 is MRHNA and CDR2 SNTAGT. In DNA, the CDR3 is TGTGCCAGCAGTTTACAGACAGGGATTTCATTC. Its protein is CASSLQTGISF.

The rearrangement joins TRBV7-8 to TRBJ2-1, with 7 bases fitting TRBD1. The CDR3 has 13 amino acids. V gave up 4 bases and J gave up 5 bases; unmatched junction bases: 2. Germline CDR1 and CDR2: SGHVS and FQNEAQ. This CDR3 reads CASSSGQNNEQFF. In DNA form, the CDR3 reads TGTGCCAGCAGCTCGGGACAGAACAATGAGCAGTTCTTC. The full variable domain, in which reference TRBV7-8 and TRBJ2-1 provide the parts outside the CDR3, is GAGVSQSPRYKVAKRGQDVALRCDPISGHVSLFWYQQALGQGPEFLTYFQNEAQLDKSGLPSDRFFAERPEGSVSTLKIQRTQQEDSAVYLCASSSGQNNEQFFGPGTRLTVL.

The J gene is TRBJ2-5, the V gene TRBV20-1; D tentatively reads TRBD1 or TRBD2 (5 bases each). Trimming cost V 5 bases and J 2 bases, with 15 bases left between them. This CDR3 spans 14 amino acids. The germline CDR1 and CDR2 sequences are DFQATT and SNEGSKA (reference sequence). As DNA, the CDR3 is TGCAGTGCTCGACCGGGGCTATTACAAGAGACCCAGTACTTC. Translation: CSARPGLLQETQYF.

This clonotype was seen repeatedly, ten times or more. The V call is TRBV11-2, the J call TRBJ2-1; 9 nucleotides line up with TRBD1. The CDR3 is 15 amino acids. Looked up from germline, CDR1 is SGHAT and CDR2 is FQNNGV. The ends lost 5 bases at V and 4 bases at J; junction bases unmatched: 6. The DNA of the CDR3 is TGTGCCAGCAGCCCACAGGGGGCGGTTTACAATGAGCAGTTCTTC. Amino acid sequence: CASSPQGAVYNEQFF.

This clonotype was detected only once. The gene calls are TRBV20-1 and TRBJ2-7; D possibly corresponds to TRBD2 (5 bases). The CDR3 is 11 amino acids. The V gene lost 6 bases and the J gene lost 6 bases, with 12 bases spanning the gap. Germline CDR1 and CDR2: DFQATT and SNEGSKA (reference sequence). The CDR3, as DNA: TGCAGTGCCACGGACTCCACCGAGCAGTACTTC. Its translation: CSATDSTEQYF.

The V gene is TRBV29-1, the J gene TRBJ2-1; D gene ambiguous. Germline V CDR1 and CDR2: SQVTM, ANQGSEA. Trimming stripped 7 bases from V and 7 bases from J, with 11 bases between. CDR3 length equals 11 residues. CDR3 nucleotide sequence: TGCAGCGCCGACTCCATAAATGAGCAGTTCTTC. Translating gives CSADSINEQFF.

This CDR3 is CASSVEGPPYEQYF. DNA for the CDR3: TGTGCCAGCAGCGTAGAGGGCCCCCCCTACGAGCAGTACTTC. The gene calls are TRBV9 and TRBJ2-7, with D unclear. The germline V and J ends were trimmed by 0 bases and 2 bases, with 9 bases remaining between them. The length of the CDR3 is 14 residues. CDR1 is SGDLS, CDR2 YYNGEE, per germline. Full variable domain (outside the CDR3, taken from reference TRBV9 and TRBJ2-7): DSGVTQTPKHLITATGQRVTLRCSPRSGDLSVYWYQQSLDQGLQFLIQYYNGEERAKGNILERFSAQQFPDLHSELNLSSLELGDSALYFCASSVEGPPYEQYFGPGTRLTVT.

Many counts were recorded for this clonotype. The rearrangement uses TRBV27 and TRBJ2-7; the match to TRBD2 covers 11 bases. Germline CDR1 MNHEY, CDR2 SMNVEV (reference sequence). The CDR3 runs to 15 residues. Trimming at V came to 6 bases and at J to 2 bases, leaving 6 bases not matched to a gene. CDR3 region: CASSPIAGGPYEQYF. The CDR3, as DNA: TGTGCCAGCAGCCCTATAGCGGGGGGGCCCTACGAGCAGTACTTC.

This rearrangement joins TRBV19 to TRBJ1-5; 7 bases line up with TRBD1. V lost 4 bases, J lost 9 bases, and 9 bases stayed unmatched. The CDR3 consists of 14 residues. Germline assignment: CDR1 LNHDA and CDR2 SQIVND (reference sequence). For the CDR3, the DNA is TGTGCCAGTAGTACCGGGACAGAGTGGGGGCCCCAGCATTTT. Translated, it gives CASSTGTEWGPQHF.

Comments on this clonotype: No conserved phenylalanine or tryptophan is present at the end of the CDR3, so a read error is the likely explanation. This chain links TRBV15 with TRBJ1-1, with 7 nucleotides matching TRBD1. Germline CDR1 reads LNHNV; CDR2 reads YYDKDF (reference sequence). This CDR3 contains 14 residues. CDR3 sequence: CATSKGQEYTEAFL. CDR3 DNA sequence: TGCGCCACCAGCAAAGGACAGGAGTACACTGAAGCTTTCCTT.

This clonotype was detected a few times. As DNA, the CDR3 is TGTGCCAGCAGTTTATATTTCGGGGACAGGCACAATGAGCAGTTCTTC. It is translated as CASSLYFGDRHNEQFF. The chain combines TRBV27 with TRBJ2-1; 8 bases fit TRBD1. The germline V gene has CDR1 MNHEY and CDR2 SMNVEV (reference sequence). V lost 1 base to trimming and J lost 5 bases; unmatched junction nucleotides: 7. The CDR3 extends over 16 amino acids.

V and J are TRBV5-8 and TRBJ2-5; 7 bases fit TRBD1. Germline V gene sequence: CDR1 SGHTS, CDR2 YDEGEE. This CDR3 region has 18 residues. After removal of 0 bases from V and 1 base from J, the junction contained 12 bases not matched to a gene. The CDR3 is CASSLGSGTAPPQETQYF. CDR3 coding DNA: TGTGCCAGCAGCTTGGGATCCGGGACAGCTCCTCCCCAAGAGACCCAGTACTTC.

The gene calls are TRBV19 and TRBJ2-7, with a weak D call TRBD2 (8 bases). The CDR3 is made up of 14 amino acids. Germline V gene lookup returns CDR1 LNHDA and CDR2 SQIVND (reference sequence). The V end was cut by 7 bases, the J end by 5 bases, with 18 bases between. CDR3 sequence: CASTPGGTANEQYF. The CDR3 coding sequence is TGTGCCAGTACCCCGGGGGGGACAGCAAACGAGCAGTACTTC.

The chain carries TRBV7-9 and TRBJ2-7; 9 bases line up with TRBD1. The CDR3 is made up of 15 amino acids. Losses at the gene ends were 0 bases for V and 4 bases for J; bases not matched to a gene: 4. Per germline, CDR1 SEHNR and CDR2 FQNEAQ (reference sequence). DNA of the CDR3: TGTGCCAGCAGCTTAGCCCCGGACAGGGGATACGAGCAGTACTTC. Protein: CASSLAPDRGYEQYF.

The chain combines TRBV10-1 with TRBJ1-6, with 7 bases aligning to TRBD1. CDR3 size: 15 residues. The trim removed 10 bases at V and 5 bases at J, leaving 11 bases unmatched. CDR1 WNHNN and CDR2 SYGVQD come from the germline V gene (reference sequence). The CDR3 reads CATRGGARDNSPLHF. The CDR3 DNA reads TGCGCCACCAGGGGGGGGGCTAGAGATAATTCACCCCTCCACTTT.

Details on this clonotype: The junction differs from germline at one of its ends, possibly a read error. The genes are TRBV20-1 and TRBJ2-3; 8 bases map to TRBD2. The germline V gene encodes CDR1 DFQATT and CDR2 SNEGSKA (reference sequence). This CDR3 has 15 amino acids. The CDR3 reads CSAARLARSTDTQYF. DNA for the CDR3: TGCAGTGCTGCCCGACTAGCGCGAAGCACAGACACGCAGTATTTT.

This chain connects TRBV7-3 to TRBJ2-6, with unresolved D. Per the germline V gene, CDR1 is SGHTA and CDR2 is FQGTGA. The CDR3 contains 13 residues. Trimming shortened V by 8 bases and J by 0 bases, and 5 bases separated the two germline ends. CDR3 sequence reads: CASGISGANVLTF. The DNA of the CDR3 is TGTGCCAGCGGAATCTCTGGGGCCAACGTCCTGACTTTC.

Regarding this clonotype: A junction boundary mismatches the germline segment, possibly from a read error. The chain is built from TRBV7-3 and TRBJ2-1; 9 bases agree with TRBD1. Germline CDR1 reads SGHTA; CDR2 reads FQGTGA. The CDR3 has 15 residues. In DNA, the CDR3 is TGTGCCAGCAGCTCGGGACAGGGAGTCTACAATGAGCAGCTCTTC. Its translation: CASSSGQGVYNEQLF.

V and J are TRBV5-6 and TRBJ1-2; D unclear. Germline CDR1 SGHDT, CDR2 YYEEEE. V gave up 1 base and J gave up 7 bases, with 8 bases separating them. CDR3 length equals 12 residues. CDR3 loop: CASSLRTPGYTF. CDR3 coding DNA: TGTGCCAGCAGCTTGAGGACGCCTGGCTACACCTTC.